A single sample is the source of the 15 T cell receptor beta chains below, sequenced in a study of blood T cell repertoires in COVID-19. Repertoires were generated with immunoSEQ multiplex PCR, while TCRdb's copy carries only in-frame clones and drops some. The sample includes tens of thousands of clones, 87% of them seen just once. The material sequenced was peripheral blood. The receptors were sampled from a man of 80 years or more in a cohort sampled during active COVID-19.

The CDR3 loop is CASSQAATGLFEQYF. The CDR3, as DNA: TGCGCCAGCAGCCAAGCAGCGACAGGGCTTTTCGAGCAGTACTTC. V usage is TRBV4-1 and J usage is TRBJ2-7; TRBD1 matches 7 bases. The CDR3 spans 15 residues. Germline CDR1 MGHRA, CDR2 YSYEKL. V was clipped by 1 base and J by 6 bases; unmatched bases: 9.

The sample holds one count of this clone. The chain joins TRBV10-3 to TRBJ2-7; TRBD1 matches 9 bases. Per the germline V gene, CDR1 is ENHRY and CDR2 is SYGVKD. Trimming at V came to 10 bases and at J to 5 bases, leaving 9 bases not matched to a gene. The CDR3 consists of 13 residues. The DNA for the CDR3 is TGTGCCACCAAACAGGGGGCAGTAAACGAGCAGTACTTC. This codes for CATKQGAVNEQYF.

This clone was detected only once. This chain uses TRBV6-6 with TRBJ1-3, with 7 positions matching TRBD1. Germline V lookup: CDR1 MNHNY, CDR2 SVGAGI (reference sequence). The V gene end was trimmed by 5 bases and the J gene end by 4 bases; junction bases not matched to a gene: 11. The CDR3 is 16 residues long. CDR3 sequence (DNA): TGTGCCAGCAGTGCCTCAACAGGGGAAGGGGGAAACACCATATATTTT. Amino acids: CASSASTGEGGNTIYF.

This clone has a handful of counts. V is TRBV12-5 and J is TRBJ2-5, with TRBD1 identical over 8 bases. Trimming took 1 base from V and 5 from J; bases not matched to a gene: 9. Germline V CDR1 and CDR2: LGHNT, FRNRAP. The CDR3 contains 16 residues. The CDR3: CASGLGQGTGGETQYF. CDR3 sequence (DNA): TGTGCTAGTGGTTTGGGACAGGGGACAGGCGGTGAGACCCAGTACTTC.

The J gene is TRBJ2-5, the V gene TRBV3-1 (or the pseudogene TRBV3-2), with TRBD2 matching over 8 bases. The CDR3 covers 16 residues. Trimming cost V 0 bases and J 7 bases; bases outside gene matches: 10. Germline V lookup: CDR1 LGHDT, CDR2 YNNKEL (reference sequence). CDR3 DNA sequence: TGTGCCAGCAGCCAAGATGGTGGCGGGAGGTTAGGGACCCAGTACTTC. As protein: CASSQDGGGRLGTQYF.

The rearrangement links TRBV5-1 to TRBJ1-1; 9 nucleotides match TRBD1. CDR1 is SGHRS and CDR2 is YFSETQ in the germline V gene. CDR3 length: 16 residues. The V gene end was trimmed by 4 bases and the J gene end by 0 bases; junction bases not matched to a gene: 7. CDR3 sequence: CASSPGTGLMNTEAFF. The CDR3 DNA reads TGCGCCAGCAGCCCTGGGACAGGGTTAATGAACACTGAAGCTTTCTTT.

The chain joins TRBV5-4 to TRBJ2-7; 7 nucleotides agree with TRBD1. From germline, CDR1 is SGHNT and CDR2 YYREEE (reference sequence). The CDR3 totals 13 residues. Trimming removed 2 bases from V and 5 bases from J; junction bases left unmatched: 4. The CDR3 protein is CASSFRTGDEQYF. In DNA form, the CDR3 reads TGTGCCAGCAGCTTCCGTACAGGGGACGAGCAGTACTTC.

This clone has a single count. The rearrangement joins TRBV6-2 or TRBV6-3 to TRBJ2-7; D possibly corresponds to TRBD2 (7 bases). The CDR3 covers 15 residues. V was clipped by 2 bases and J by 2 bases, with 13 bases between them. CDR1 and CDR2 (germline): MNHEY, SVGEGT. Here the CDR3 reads CASSYLRGHAYEQYF. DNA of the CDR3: TGTGCCAGCAGTTACCTGCGGGGGCACGCCTACGAGCAGTACTTC.

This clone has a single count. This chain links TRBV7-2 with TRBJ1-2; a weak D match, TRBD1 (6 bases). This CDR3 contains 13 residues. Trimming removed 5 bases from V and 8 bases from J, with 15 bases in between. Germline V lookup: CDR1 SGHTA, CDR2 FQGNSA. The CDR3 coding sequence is TGTGCCAGCAGCAGGGGGTCTATGGCGGGCTACACCTTC. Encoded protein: CASSRGSMAGYTF.

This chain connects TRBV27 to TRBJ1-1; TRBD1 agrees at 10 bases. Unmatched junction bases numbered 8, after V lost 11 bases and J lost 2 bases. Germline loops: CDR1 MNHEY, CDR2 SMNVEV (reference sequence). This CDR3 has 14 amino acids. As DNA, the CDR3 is TGTGCCTCCATTCCGACAGGGGGCAACACTGAAGCTTTCTTT. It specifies CASIPTGGNTEAFF.

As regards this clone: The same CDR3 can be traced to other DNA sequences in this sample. The CDR3 bases are TGCAGCGTGGGACTAGCGGCGAACACCGGGGAGCTGTTTTTT. It is translated as CSVGLAANTGELFF. The V call is TRBV29-1, the J call TRBJ2-2; 11 bases map to TRBD2. Germline V CDR1 and CDR2: SQVTM, ANQGSEA. V lost 6 bases, J lost 0 bases, and 0 bases stayed unmatched. This CDR3 spans 14 amino acids.

CDR3 in amino acids: CASSVTSGGVRNEQFF. The CDR3 bases are TGTGCCAGCAGTGTCACTAGCGGGGGGGTCAGGAATGAGCAGTTCTTC. The chain employs TRBV6-1 and TRBJ2-1; 13 bases match TRBD2. The germline V gene encodes CDR1 MNHNS and CDR2 SASEGT. CDR3 length: 16 residues. V gave up 4 bases and J gave up 7 bases; unmatched junction bases: 7.

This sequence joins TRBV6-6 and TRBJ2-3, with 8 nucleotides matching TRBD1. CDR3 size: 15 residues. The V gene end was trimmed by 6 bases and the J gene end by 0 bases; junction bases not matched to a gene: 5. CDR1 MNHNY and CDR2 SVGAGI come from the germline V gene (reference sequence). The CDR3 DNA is TGTGCCAGCAGCCCGAGGACAGGGAGCACAGATACGCAGTATTTT. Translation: CASSPRTGSTDTQYF.

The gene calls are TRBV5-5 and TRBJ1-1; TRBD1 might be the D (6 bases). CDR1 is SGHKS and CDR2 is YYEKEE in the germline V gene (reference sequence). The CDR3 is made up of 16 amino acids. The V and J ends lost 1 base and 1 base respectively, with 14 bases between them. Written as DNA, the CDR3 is TGTGCCAGCAGCTTGAGCGGGGGGCTGGGGAACACTGAAGCTTTCTTT. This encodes CASSLSGGLGNTEAFF.

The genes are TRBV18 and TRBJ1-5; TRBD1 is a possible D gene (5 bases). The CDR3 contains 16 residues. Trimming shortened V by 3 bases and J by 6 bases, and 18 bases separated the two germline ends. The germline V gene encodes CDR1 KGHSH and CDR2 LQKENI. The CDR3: CASSPTRSGFGQPQHF. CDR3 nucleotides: TGTGCCAGCTCACCTACAAGATCAGGGTTTGGTCAGCCCCAGCATTTT.